A selection of T cell receptor beta chains follows, all from one sample in a study of blood T cell repertoires in COVID-19. The table came from immunoSEQ multiplex PCR; TCRdb's copy has only in-frame clones and leaves some out. The sample includes just over 35,000 clones, over 75% of them seen just once. Material: peripheral blood. The receptors come from a human donor in a cohort sampled during active or convalescent COVID-19. The donor label of this sample is uncertain. Each CDR3 is given with its conserved first and last residue. The order of the fields is clone size, J gene, V gene, D gene, CDR3 DNA, CDR3 protein. A D gene is named only where the DNA matches it firmly. For some rows the clone size is stated as once, few or many, or as a class when expanded; others skip it.

clone size: -; J gene: TRBJ2-7; V gene: TRBV7-2; D gene: -; CDR3 DNA: TGTGCCAGCAGCTTAGTAGAGAATTCCGAGCAGTACTTC; CDR3 protein: CASSLVENSEQYF
clone size: -; J gene: TRBJ2-5; V gene: TRBV6-2/TRBV6-3; D gene: -; CDR3 DNA: TGTGCCAGCAGTTACAGCCGCGAGACCCAGTACTTC; CDR3 protein: CASSYSRETQYF
clone size: few; J gene: TRBJ1-3; V gene: TRBV9; D gene: -; CDR3 DNA: TGTGCCAGCAGCTCGAGCTCTGGAAACACCATATATTTT; CDR3 protein: CASSSSSGNTIYF
clone size: many; J gene: TRBJ1-5; V gene: TRBV9; D gene: -; CDR3 DNA: TGTGCCAGCAGCGTACCCGAGGAGGCCTATAGCAATCAGCCCCAGCATTTT; CDR3 protein: CASSVPEEAYSNQPQHF
clone size: -; J gene: TRBJ1-4; V gene: TRBV7-9; D gene: -; CDR3 DNA: TGTGCCAGCAGCTTATCGGCCCCGGGGGGGAAACTGTTTTTT; CDR3 protein: CASSLSAPGGKLFF
clone size: -; J gene: TRBJ2-7; V gene: TRBV19; D gene: TRBD1; CDR3 DNA: TGTGCCAGTAGTATAGAGGGGACAGGGGCCTACGAGCAGTACTTC; CDR3 protein: CASSIEGTGAYEQYF
clone size: once; J gene: TRBJ1-4; V gene: TRBV13; D gene: -; CDR3 DNA: TGTGCCAGCAGCCTCGGGTCCAGTGGTGAAAAACTGTTTTTT; CDR3 protein: CASSLGSSGEKLFF
clone size: few; J gene: TRBJ1-1; V gene: TRBV3-1/TRBV3-2; D gene: -; CDR3 DNA: TGTGCCAGCAGCCAAGGGGCGAGTCAAGCTTTCTTT; CDR3 protein: CASSQGASQAFF
clone size: -; J gene: TRBJ1-4; V gene: TRBV25-1; D gene: -; CDR3 DNA: TGTGCCAGCACCAAGGGAGGAGACGAAAAACTGTTTTTT; CDR3 protein: CASTKGGDEKLFF
clone size: -; J gene: TRBJ1-2; V gene: TRBV4-3; D gene: -; CDR3 DNA: TGCGCCAGCAGCCTTGGGAGAGCCGCCTATGGCTACACCTTC; CDR3 protein: CASSLGRAAYGYTF
clone size: -; J gene: TRBJ1-2; V gene: TRBV12-3/TRBV12-4; D gene: TRBD1; CDR3 DNA: TGTGCCAGCAGCCTCGGGACAGGATATGGCTACACCTTC; CDR3 protein: CASSLGTGYGYTF
clone size: -; J gene: TRBJ2-5; V gene: TRBV5-6; D gene: TRBD1; CDR3 DNA: TGTGCCAGCAGCTTTCCAGGGGGAGAGACCCAGTACTTC; CDR3 protein: CASSFPGGETQYF
clone size: once; J gene: TRBJ2-1; V gene: TRBV11-3; D gene: -; CDR3 DNA: TGTGCCAGCAGCTTAGCTCGACTGGGGTCAAGAATAGGGGCCTACAATGAGCAGTTCTTC; CDR3 protein: CASSLARLGSRIGAYNEQFF
clone size: few; J gene: TRBJ1-2; V gene: TRBV7-9; D gene: TRBD1; CDR3 DNA: TGTGCCAGCAGCTCAAGACAGGGGGGCTACACCTTC; CDR3 protein: CASSSRQGGYTF
clone size: -; J gene: TRBJ2-7; V gene: TRBV7-2; D gene: -; CDR3 DNA: TGTGCCAGCAGCTTACCCTCCCGCTCCTACGAGCAGTACTTC; CDR3 protein: CASSLPSRSYEQYF
clone size: -; J gene: TRBJ2-1; V gene: TRBV24-1; D gene: TRBD1; CDR3 DNA: TGTGCCACCAGTGACTCTGTCGACAGGGCGAAGTTCTTC; CDR3 protein: CATSDSVDRAKFF
clone size: -; J gene: TRBJ2-4; V gene: TRBV6-5; D gene: TRBD1; CDR3 DNA: TGTGCCAGCAGGGGGACAGGGATAGCCAAAAACATTCAGTACTTC; CDR3 protein: CASRGTGIAKNIQYF